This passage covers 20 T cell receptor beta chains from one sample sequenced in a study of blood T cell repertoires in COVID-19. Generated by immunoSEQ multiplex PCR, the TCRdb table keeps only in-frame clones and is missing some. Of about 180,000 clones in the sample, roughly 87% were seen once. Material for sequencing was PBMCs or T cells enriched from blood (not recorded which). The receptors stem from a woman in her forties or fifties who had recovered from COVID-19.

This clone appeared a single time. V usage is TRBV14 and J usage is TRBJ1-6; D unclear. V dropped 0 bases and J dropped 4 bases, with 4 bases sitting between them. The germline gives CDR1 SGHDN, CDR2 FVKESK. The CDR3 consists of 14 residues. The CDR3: CASSQDYYNSPLHF. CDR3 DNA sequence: TGTGCCAGCAGCCAAGATTATTATAATTCACCCCTCCACTTT.

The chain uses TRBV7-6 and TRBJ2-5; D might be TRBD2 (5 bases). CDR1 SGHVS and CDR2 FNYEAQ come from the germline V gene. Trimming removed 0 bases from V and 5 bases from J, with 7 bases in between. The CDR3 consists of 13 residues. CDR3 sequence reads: CASSLASVETQYF. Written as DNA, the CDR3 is TGTGCCAGCAGCTTAGCTAGCGTGGAGACCCAGTACTTC.

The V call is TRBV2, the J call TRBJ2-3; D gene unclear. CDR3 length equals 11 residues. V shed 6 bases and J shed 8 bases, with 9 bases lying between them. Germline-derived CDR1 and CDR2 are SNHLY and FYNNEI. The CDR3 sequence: CASRLSGTQYF. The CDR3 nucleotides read TGTGCCAGCAGGCTTTCCGGTACGCAGTATTTT.

The chain's CDR3 is CASSILRAATYEQYF. The CDR3 DNA is TGTGCCAGCAGCATATTGCGGGCCGCGACCTACGAGCAGTACTTC. The chain employs TRBV7-9 and TRBJ2-7; D is possibly TRBD2 (5 bases). The ends were cut back, 5 bases at V and 2 bases at J, with 16 bases in the middle. The CDR3 runs to 15 residues. The germline V gene encodes CDR1 SEHNR and CDR2 FQNEAQ (reference sequence).

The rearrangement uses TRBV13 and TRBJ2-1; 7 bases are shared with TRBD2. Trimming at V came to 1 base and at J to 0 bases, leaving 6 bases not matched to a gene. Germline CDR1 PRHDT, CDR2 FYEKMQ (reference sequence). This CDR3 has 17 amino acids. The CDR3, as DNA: TGTGCCAGCAGCTTAGATAGGGGCGGGAGCTCCTACAATGAGCAGTTCTTC. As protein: CASSLDRGGSSYNEQFF.

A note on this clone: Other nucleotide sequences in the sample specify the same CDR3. CDR3 coding DNA: TGTGCCAGTAGTATCGGCAGGGCGAACACTGAAGCTTTCTTT. It translates to CASSIGRANTEAFF. V and J are TRBV19 and TRBJ1-1, with D perhaps TRBD1 (5 bases). V dropped 3 bases and J dropped 1 base, with 9 bases sitting between them. The CDR3 is 14 amino acids. The germline V gene encodes CDR1 LNHDA and CDR2 SQIVND (reference sequence). Together with reference TRBV19 and TRBJ1-1, the CDR3 gives the full variable domain: DGGITQSPKYLFRKEGQNVTLSCEQNLNHDAMYWYRQDPGQGLRLIYYSQIVNDFQKGDIAEGYSVSREKKESFPLTVTSAQKNPTAFYLCASSIGRANTEAFFGQGTRLTVV.

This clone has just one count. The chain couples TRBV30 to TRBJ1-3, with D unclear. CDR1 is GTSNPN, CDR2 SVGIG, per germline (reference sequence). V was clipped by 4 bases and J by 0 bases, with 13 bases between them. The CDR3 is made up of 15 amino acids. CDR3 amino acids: CAWNGRPGSGNTIYF. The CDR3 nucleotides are TGTGCCTGGAATGGCAGGCCCGGCTCTGGAAACACCATATATTTT.

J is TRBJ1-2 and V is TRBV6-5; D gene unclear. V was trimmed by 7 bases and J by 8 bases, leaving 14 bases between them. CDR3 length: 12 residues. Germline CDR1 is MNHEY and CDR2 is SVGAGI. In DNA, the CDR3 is TGTGCCAGCAAAAACCGGGGTGAAGGCTACACCTTC. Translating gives CASKNRGEGYTF.

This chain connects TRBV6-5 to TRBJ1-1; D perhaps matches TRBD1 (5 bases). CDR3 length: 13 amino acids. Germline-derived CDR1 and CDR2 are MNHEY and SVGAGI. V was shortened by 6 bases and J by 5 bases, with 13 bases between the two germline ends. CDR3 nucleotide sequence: TGTGCCAGCAGCGGGGGGTCAAGGACTGAAGCTTTCTTT. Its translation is CASSGGSRTEAFF.

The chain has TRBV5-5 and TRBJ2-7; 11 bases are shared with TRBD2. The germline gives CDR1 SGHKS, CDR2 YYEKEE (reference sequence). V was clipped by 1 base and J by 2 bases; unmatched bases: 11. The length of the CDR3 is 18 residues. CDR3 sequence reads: CASSLITSGSIFPYEQYF. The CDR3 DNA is TGTGCCAGCAGCTTGATAACTAGCGGGAGTATTTTTCCCTACGAGCAGTACTTC.

This CDR3 is CASSQAGGSGASSYNEQFF. The CDR3, as DNA: TGCGCCAGCAGCCAAGCCGGAGGTAGCGGGGCGAGCTCCTACAATGAGCAGTTCTTC. The chain is built from TRBV4-1 and TRBJ2-1; 8 bases line up with TRBD2. CDR1 MGHRA and CDR2 YSYEKL come from the germline V gene. With 1 base clipped from V and 0 bases from J, the junction kept 11 bases outside the gene matches. CDR3 length: 19 residues.

CDR3 coding DNA: TGTGCCAGTAGTAGGGCGGGAGGAGCGAACACCGGGGAGCTGTTTTTT. Its translation: CASSRAGGANTGELFF. This chain uses TRBV19 with TRBJ2-2; 8 bases align to TRBD2. Trimming at V came to 4 bases and at J to 0 bases, leaving 4 bases not matched to a gene. This CDR3 contains 16 residues. Germline V lookup: CDR1 LNHDA, CDR2 SQIVND (reference sequence).

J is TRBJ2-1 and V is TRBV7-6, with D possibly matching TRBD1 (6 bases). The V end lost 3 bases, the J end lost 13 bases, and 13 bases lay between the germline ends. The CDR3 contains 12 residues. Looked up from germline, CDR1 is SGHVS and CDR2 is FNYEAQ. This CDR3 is CASSLDSVKQFF. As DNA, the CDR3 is TGTGCCAGCAGCTTGGACAGCGTGAAACAGTTCTTC.

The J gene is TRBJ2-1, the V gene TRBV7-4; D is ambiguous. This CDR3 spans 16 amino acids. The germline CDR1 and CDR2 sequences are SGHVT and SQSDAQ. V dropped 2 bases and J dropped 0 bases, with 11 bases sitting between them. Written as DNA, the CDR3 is TGTGCCAGCAGCTTAATAGGCCACAGCTCCTACAATGAGCAGTTCTTC. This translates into CASSLIGHSSYNEQFF.

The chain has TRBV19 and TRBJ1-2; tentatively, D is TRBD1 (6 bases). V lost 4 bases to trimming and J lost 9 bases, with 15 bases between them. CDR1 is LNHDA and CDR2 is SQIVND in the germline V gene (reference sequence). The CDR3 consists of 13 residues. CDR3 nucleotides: TGTGCCAGTAGTAAAAGACAGGACGGAAGCTACACCTTC. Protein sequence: CASSKRQDGSYTF.

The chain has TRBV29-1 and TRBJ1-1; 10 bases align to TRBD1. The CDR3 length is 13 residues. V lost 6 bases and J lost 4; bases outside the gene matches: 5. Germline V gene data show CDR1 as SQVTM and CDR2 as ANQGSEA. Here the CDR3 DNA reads TGCAGCGTGGGGGACAGGGGAGGCACTGAAGCTTTCTTT. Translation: CSVGDRGGTEAFF.

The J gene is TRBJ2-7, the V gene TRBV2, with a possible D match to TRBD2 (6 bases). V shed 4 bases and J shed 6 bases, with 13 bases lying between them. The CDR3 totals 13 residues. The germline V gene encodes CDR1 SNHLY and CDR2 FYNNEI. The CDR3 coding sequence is TGTGCCAGCAGTGTATCCCCCGGGGGCGAGCAGTACTTC. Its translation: CASSVSPGGEQYF.

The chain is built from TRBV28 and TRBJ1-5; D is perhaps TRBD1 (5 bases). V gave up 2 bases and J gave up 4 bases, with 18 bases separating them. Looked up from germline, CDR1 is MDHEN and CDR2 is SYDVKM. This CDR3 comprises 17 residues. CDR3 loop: CASSLRVRPGVNQPQHF. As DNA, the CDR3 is TGTGCCAGCAGTTTAAGGGTCAGGCCGGGGGTAAATCAGCCCCAGCATTTT.

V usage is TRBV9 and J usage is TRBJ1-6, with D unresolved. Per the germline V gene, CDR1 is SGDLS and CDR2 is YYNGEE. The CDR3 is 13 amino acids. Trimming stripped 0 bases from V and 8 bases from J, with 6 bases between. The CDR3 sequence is CASSVATHSPLHF. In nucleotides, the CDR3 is TGTGCCAGCAGCGTAGCTACGCATTCACCCCTCCACTTT.

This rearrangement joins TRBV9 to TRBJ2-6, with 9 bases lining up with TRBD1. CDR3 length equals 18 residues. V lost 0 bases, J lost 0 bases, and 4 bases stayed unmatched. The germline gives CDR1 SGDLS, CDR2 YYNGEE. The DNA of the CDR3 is TGTGCCAGCAGCGTAGGACAGGGGGTCCCCTCTGGGGCCAACGTCCTGACTTTC. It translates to CASSVGQGVPSGANVLTF. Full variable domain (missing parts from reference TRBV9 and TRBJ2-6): DSGVTQTPKHLITATGQRVTLRCSPRSGDLSVYWYQQSLDQGLQFLIQYYNGEERAKGNILERFSAQQFPDLHSELNLSSLELGDSALYFCASSVGQGVPSGANVLTFGAGSRLTVL.